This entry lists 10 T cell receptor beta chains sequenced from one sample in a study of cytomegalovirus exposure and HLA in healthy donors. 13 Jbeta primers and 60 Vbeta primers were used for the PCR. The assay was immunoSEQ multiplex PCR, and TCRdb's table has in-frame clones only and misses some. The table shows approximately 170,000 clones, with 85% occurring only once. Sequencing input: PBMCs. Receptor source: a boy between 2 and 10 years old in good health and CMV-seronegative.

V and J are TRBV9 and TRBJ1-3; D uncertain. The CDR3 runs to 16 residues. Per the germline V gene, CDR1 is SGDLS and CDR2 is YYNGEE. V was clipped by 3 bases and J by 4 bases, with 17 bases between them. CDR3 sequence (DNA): TGTGCCAGCAGCGAAGCCGTGGTCGCGGCAGGAAACACCATATATTTT. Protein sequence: CASSEAVVAAGNTIYF.

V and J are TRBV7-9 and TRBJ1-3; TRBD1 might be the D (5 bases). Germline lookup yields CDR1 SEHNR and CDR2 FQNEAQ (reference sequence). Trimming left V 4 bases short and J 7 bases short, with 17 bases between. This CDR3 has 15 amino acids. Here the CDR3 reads CASSWPRDFGNTIYF. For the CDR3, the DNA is TGTGCCAGCAGCTGGCCCCGGGACTTTGGGAACACCATATATTTT.

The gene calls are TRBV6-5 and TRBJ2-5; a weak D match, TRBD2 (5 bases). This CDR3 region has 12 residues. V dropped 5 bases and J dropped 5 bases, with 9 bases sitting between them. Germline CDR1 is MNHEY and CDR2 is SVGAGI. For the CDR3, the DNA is TGTGCCAGCAGTATTGGCGGGGAGACCCAGTACTTC. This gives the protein CASSIGGETQYF.

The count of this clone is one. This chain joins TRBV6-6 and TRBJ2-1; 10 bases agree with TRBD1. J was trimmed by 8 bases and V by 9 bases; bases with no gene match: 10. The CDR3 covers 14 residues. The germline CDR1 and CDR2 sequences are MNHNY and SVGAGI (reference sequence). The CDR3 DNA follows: TGTGCCAGTCAACTGGGACAGGGGTACGATGAGCAGTTCTTC. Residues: CASQLGQGYDEQFF.

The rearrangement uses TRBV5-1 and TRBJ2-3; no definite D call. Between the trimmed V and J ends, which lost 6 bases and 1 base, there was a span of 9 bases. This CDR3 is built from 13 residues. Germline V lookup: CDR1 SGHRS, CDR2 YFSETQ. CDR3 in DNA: TGCGCCAGCACAAAAGCGCGCACAGATACGCAGTATTTT. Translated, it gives CASTKARTDTQYF.

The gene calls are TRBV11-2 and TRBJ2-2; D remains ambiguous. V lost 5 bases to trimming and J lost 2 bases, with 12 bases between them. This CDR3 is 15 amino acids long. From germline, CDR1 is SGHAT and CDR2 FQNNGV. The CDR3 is CASSPGLVNTGELFF. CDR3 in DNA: TGTGCCAGCAGCCCAGGTCTTGTTAACACCGGGGAGCTGTTTTTT.

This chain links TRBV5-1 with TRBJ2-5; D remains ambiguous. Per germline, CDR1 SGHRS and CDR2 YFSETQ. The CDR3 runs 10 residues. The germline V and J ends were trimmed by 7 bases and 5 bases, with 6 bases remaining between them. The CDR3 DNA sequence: TGCGCCAGCGCCGGGGAGACCCAGTACTTC. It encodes CASAGETQYF.

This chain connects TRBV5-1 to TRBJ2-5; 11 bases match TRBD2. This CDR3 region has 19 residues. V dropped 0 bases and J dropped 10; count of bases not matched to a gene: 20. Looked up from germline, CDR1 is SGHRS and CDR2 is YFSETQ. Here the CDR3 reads CASSLEGLAGGPSGGVQYF. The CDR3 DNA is TGCGCCAGCAGCTTGGAAGGGCTAGCGGGAGGCCCGTCCGGGGGGGTCCAGTACTTC. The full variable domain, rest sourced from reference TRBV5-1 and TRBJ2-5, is KAGVTQTPRYLIKTRGQQVTLSCSPISGHRSVSWYQQTPGQGLQFLFEYFSETQRNKGNFPGRFSGRQFSNSRSEMNVSTLELGDSALYLCASSLEGLAGGPSGGVQYFGPGTRLLVL.

The CDR3 loop reads CSVATPGDTYGYTF. The CDR3 DNA reads TGCAGCGTCGCTACCCCGGGAGATACCTATGGCTACACCTTC. V gene TRBV29-1 combines with J gene TRBJ1-2; D not certain. The V gene's germline CDR1 is SQVTM and CDR2 ANQGSEA. The CDR3 contains 14 residues. Between the trimmed V and J ends, which lost 6 bases and 4 bases, there was a span of 18 bases.

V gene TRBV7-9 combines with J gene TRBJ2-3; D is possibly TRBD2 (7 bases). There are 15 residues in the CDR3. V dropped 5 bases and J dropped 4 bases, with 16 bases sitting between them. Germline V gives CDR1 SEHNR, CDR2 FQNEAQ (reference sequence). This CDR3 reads CASSKGGGTSDTQYF. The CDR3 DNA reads TGTGCCAGCAGCAAAGGGGGGGGGACGTCAGATACGCAGTATTTT.